What follows are 2 T cell receptor beta chains derived from one specimen sequenced in a study of shared clonotypes between healthy human individuals. Measured with immunoSEQ multiplex PCR; TCRdb has only the in-frame clones, and not every one. This sample yields over a million clones, of which approximately 80% are seen a single time; 0.6% to 0.75% belongs to the top ten. Sequences were obtained from memory CD4+ T cells from PBMCs. As to subset: CD45RA-negative fraction. The source is a man between 18 and 29 years old in good health. Some clones in this sample may be carry-over from other donors' samples.

On this clone itself: A far larger clone lies a single base away; this is likely a read error. Other nucleotide sequences in the sample specify the same CDR3. V usage is TRBV18 and J usage is TRBJ1-2, with D perhaps matching TRBD1 (5 bases). The CDR3 is made up of 14 amino acids. Trimming cost V 0 bases and J 5 bases, with 10 bases left between them. Germline V lookup: CDR1 KGHSH, CDR2 LQKENI. The DNA for the CDR3 is TGTGCCAGCTCACCACCAGGTAGGGGATATGGCTACACCTTC. Its protein is CASSPPGRGYGYTF.

The chain combines TRBV7-2 with TRBJ1-3, with TRBD1 as a possible D gene (6 bases). Trimming took off 3 bases at V and 4 bases at J, with 16 bases between the two ends. This CDR3 comprises 16 residues. Germline V gene data show CDR1 as SGHTA and CDR2 as FQGNSA. The CDR3 region has the DNA TGTGCCAGCAGCTTTGTCTCGGGGGCCGCAGGAAACACCATATATTTT. It encodes CASSFVSGAAGNTIYF.